What follows are 5 T cell receptor beta chains derived from one specimen sequenced in a study of cytomegalovirus exposure and HLA in healthy donors (TCRdb year 2017). The library was built by means of the immunoSEQ multiplex PCR assay. A mixture of 60 forward primers for TCR Vbeta segments and 13 reverse primers for TCR Jbeta segments was used in the multiplex PCR. In its TCRdb copy, this immuneACCESS table keeps in-frame sequences only and misses some clones. Where compared with another copy, unresolved V genes explain less than half of these, and the others have no known cause. The sample profile shows about 200,000 clones; 80% to 90% of them were found once. About 3.1% of the sample is held by the ten biggest clonotypes. Sequenced sample: PBMCs. The receptor set was obtained from a man younger than 40 in good health and CMV-seronegative.

The chain is built from TRBV7-3 and TRBJ2-2; 11 bases are shared with TRBD2. Trimming took 0 bases from V and 4 from J; bases not matched to a gene: 7. Germline V CDR1 and CDR2: SGHTA, FQGTGA. The CDR3 has 18 residues. The CDR3 loop is CASSLTPTLAGGTGELFF. CDR3 in DNA: TGTGCCAGCAGCTTAACGCCCACCCTAGCGGGGGGCACCGGGGAGCTGTTTTTT.

As to this clone: An end of the junction does not agree with germline; a read error may underlie this. The chain carries TRBV7-9 and TRBJ2-5, with D perhaps matching TRBD1 (5 bases). This CDR3 has 12 amino acids. Per germline, CDR1 SEHNR and CDR2 FQNEAQ (reference sequence). CDR3 sequence reads: CSSSFTGVAQYF. CDR3 nucleotides: TGTTCCAGCAGCTTTACAGGTGTGGCCCAGTACTTC.

The rearrangement uses TRBV4-1 and TRBJ2-7, with 7 nucleotides matching TRBD1. The CDR3 runs to 15 residues. Germline V gene sequence: CDR1 MGHRA, CDR2 YSYEKL. V trimming: 2 bases; J trimming: 2 bases; junction bases outside the gene matches: 6. CDR3 in amino acids: CASSQLGQYPYEQYF. The DNA of the CDR3 is TGCGCCAGCAGCCAATTGGGACAGTATCCCTACGAGCAGTACTTC.

This clone appeared a single time. The V gene is TRBV9, the J gene TRBJ1-4; D gene ambiguous. CDR3 size: 19 residues. Germline V gene lookup returns CDR1 SGDLS and CDR2 YYNGEE. The germline V and J ends were trimmed by 0 bases and 7 bases, with 25 bases remaining between them. CDR3 loop: CASSVVRKRSPWLCEKLFF. CDR3 bases: TGTGCCAGCAGCGTAGTCCGTAAGAGGTCCCCCTGGTTGTGTGAAAAACTGTTTTTT.

The chain is built from TRBV10-3 and TRBJ2-3; 8 nucleotides agree with TRBD2. The CDR3 contains 15 residues. Germline V gives CDR1 ENHRY, CDR2 SYGVKD. V dropped 6 bases and J dropped 0; count of bases not matched to a gene: 5. Here the CDR3 DNA reads TGTGCCATCAGAAGCGGGGGTACCAGCACAGATACGCAGTATTTT. This gives the protein CAIRSGGTSTDTQYF.